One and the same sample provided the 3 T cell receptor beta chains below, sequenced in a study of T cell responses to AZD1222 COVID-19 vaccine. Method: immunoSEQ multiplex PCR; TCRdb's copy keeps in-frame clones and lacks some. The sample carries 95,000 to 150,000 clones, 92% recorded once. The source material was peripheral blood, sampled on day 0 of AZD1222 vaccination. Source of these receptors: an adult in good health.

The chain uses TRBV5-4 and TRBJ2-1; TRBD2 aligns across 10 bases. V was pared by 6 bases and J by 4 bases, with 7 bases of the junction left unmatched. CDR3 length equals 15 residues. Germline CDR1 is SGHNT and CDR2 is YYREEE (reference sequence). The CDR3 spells CASNERGGRYNEQFF. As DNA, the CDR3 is TGTGCCAGCAATGAGCGGGGGGGCAGGTACAATGAGCAGTTCTTC.

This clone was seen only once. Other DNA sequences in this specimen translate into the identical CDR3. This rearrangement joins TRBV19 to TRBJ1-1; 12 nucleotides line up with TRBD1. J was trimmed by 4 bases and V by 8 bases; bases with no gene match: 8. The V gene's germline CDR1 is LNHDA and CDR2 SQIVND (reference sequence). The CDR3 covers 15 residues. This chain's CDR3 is CASSGTGGAGTEAFF. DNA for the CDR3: TGTGCCAGTTCCGGGACAGGGGGCGCTGGCACTGAAGCTTTCTTT.

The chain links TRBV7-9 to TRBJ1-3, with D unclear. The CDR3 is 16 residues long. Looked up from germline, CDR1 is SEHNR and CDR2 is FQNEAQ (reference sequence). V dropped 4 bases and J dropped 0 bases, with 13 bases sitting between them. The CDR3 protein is CASSSGPGLSGNTIYF. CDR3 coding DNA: TGTGCCAGCAGCTCAGGACCCGGTCTCTCTGGAAACACCATATATTTT.